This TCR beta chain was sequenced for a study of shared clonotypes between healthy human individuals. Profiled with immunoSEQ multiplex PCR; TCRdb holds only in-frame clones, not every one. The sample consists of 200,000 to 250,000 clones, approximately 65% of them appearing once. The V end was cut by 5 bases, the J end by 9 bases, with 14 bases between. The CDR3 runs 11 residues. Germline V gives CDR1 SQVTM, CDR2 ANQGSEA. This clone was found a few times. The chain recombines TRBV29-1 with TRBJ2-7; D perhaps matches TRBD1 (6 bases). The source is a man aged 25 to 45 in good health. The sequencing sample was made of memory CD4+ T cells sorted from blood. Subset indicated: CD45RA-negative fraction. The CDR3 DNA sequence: TGCAGCGTTCCGACAGGTGGGGTGCAGTACTTC. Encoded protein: CSVPTGGVQYF.